Here is one TCR beta chain with its context. In the original processing: Reference gene primer amplification in the assay estimated nucleated cell counts. Here immunoSEQ multiplex PCR was the method, and the copy in TCRdb shows in-frame clones only, minus some. D and trimming were read from the DNA, whereas the V and J calls and clone size are those reported in that table. The sample contains over 55,000 clones, 87% of which appear only once. V was clipped by 4 bases and J by 9 bases, with 22 bases between them. CDR3 length equals 15 residues. Germline lookup yields CDR1 MNHEY and CDR2 SVGEGT. This record comes from a study of blood T cell repertoires in COVID-19. Turning to the study itself: Acute-phase and convalescent COVID-19 samples originated in the United States, Italy and Spain. From T cells, B-cell-depleted T cells, or PBMCs came the material, which was cDNA or gDNA.

This rearrangement joins TRBV6-2 or TRBV6-3 to TRBJ2-7, with D possibly TRBD2 on 6 matching bases. Sequencing was done on a sample of peripheral blood. The clonotype was recovered from a man aged 50 to 60 with active COVID-19. The CDR3 coding sequence is TGTGCCAGCAGTTTACAGGTTACCCAAGTGCGGGGGCAGTACTTC. Protein product: CASSLQVTQVRGQYF.